One and the same sample provided the 30 T cell receptor beta chains below, sequenced in a study of beta chain features in type 1 diabetes (dated by TCRdb to the late 2010s). Library prep was done by the immunoSEQ multiplex PCR assay. The High Capacity cDNA Reverse Transcription Kit was used to reverse transcribe all of the isolated RNA, meaning that expressed TCRB transcripts were what got sequenced. TCRdb limited this immuneACCESS table to in-frame rearrangements with V and J called. A share of clones is missing; checked studies link under half to unresolved V genes, and the rest is unexplained. The sample records a few hundred thousand clones, around 16% of which are singletons. The ten top clones hold about 0.02% of the sample. Sequenced sample: naive CD4+ T cells from blood. The cell subset or site label of this sample denotes: true naive CD4+ T cells. Receptor source: a woman aged 18 to 35 in good health.

In its sample, this clone was seen a few times. The chain uses TRBV5-1 and TRBJ2-7; D perhaps matches TRBD2 (6 bases). V dropped 1 base and J dropped 5 bases, with 13 bases sitting between them. The CDR3 has 14 amino acids. CDR1 is SGHRS, CDR2 YFSETQ, per germline. As DNA, the CDR3 is TGCGCCAGCAGCTTGTCGGGAGACAGAGACGAGCAGTACTTC. This codes for CASSLSGDRDEQYF.

The genes are TRBV30 and TRBJ2-7; 8 positions match TRBD1. This CDR3 is 14 amino acids long. The germline V gene has CDR1 GTSNPN and CDR2 SVGIG (reference sequence). After removal of 1 base from V and 2 bases from J, the junction contained 4 bases not matched to a gene. CDR3 in amino acids: CAWSGTGGPYEQYF. DNA for the CDR3: TGTGCCTGGAGTGGCACAGGGGGACCCTACGAGCAGTACTTC.

The chain uses TRBV30 and TRBJ2-5; D unclear. Germline V lookup: CDR1 GTSNPN, CDR2 SVGIG (reference sequence). V gave up 3 bases and J gave up 3 bases, with 8 bases separating them. This CDR3 spans 12 amino acids. This CDR3 is CAWSVIEETQYF. The CDR3 DNA follows: TGTGCCTGGAGCGTGATAGAAGAGACCCAGTACTTC.

This chain uses TRBV4-2 with TRBJ2-6; no clear D. The CDR3 has 17 amino acids. V dropped 0 bases and J dropped 2 bases, with 11 bases sitting between them. Per the germline V gene, CDR1 is LGHNA and CDR2 is YNFKEQ. CDR3 loop: CASSQDLTIAGANVLTF. In DNA form, the CDR3 reads TGTGCCAGCAGCCAAGATCTAACCATTGCTGGGGCCAACGTCCTGACTTTC.

The chain recombines TRBV15 with TRBJ1-5; unclear D gene. Germline V CDR1 and CDR2: LNHNV, YYDKDF (reference sequence). V gave up 0 bases and J gave up 4 bases, with 13 bases separating them. The CDR3 totals 16 residues. CDR3 loop: CATSRDARRANQPQHF. CDR3 sequence (DNA): TGTGCCACCAGCAGAGATGCTCGGAGAGCTAATCAGCCCCAGCATTTT.

This clone came up a few times. CDR3 in amino acids: CAWSVWVSSGTYNEQFF. CDR3 DNA sequence: TGTGCCTGGAGTGTATGGGTTAGTAGCGGGACCTACAATGAGCAGTTCTTC. The chain combines TRBV30 with TRBJ2-1; 8 nucleotides match TRBD2. Germline CDR1 GTSNPN, CDR2 SVGIG (reference sequence). The CDR3 is made up of 17 amino acids. The V segment lost 0 bases and the J segment 2 bases; nucleotides outside the gene matches: 9.

This clone appeared a few times. The V gene is TRBV30, the J gene TRBJ2-3, with D possibly being TRBD2 (6 bases). The CDR3 is 15 residues long. The V gene lost 0 bases and the J gene lost 1 base, with 11 bases spanning the gap. The germline V gene has CDR1 GTSNPN and CDR2 SVGIG (reference sequence). This CDR3 is CAWSVGGFRTDTQYF. DNA of the CDR3: TGTGCCTGGAGTGTTGGGGGGTTTCGCACAGATACGCAGTATTTT.

This clone was detected only a few times. This chain links TRBV6-5 with TRBJ1-1; D is undetermined. Germline CDR1 reads MNHEY; CDR2 reads SVGAGI. The V and J ends lost 5 bases and 1 base respectively, with 14 bases between them. This CDR3 is built from 15 residues. The CDR3 reads CASSPTRSGNTEAFF. The CDR3 nucleotides are TGTGCCAGCAGTCCCACTCGGTCGGGGAACACTGAAGCTTTCTTT.

This chain joins TRBV28 and TRBJ2-4, with D unclear. Between the trimmed V and J ends, which lost 5 bases and 14 bases, there was a span of 16 bases. Germline V gene lookup returns CDR1 MDHEN and CDR2 SYDVKM. This CDR3 has 12 residues. Here the CDR3 DNA reads TGTGCCAGCAGTCCCCTTCTAGTCCCCAAGTACTTC. This gives the protein CASSPLLVPKYF.

This chain connects TRBV7-9 to TRBJ2-1; TRBD2 aligns across 7 bases. J lost 6 bases, V lost 7 bases, and 9 bases had no gene match. The CDR3 consists of 14 residues. CDR1 is SEHNR and CDR2 is FQNEAQ in the germline V gene (reference sequence). CDR3: CASTKGRVPNEQFF. The CDR3 DNA reads as TGTGCCAGCACGAAAGGGAGGGTTCCCAATGAGCAGTTCTTC. Together with reference TRBV7-9 and TRBJ2-1, the CDR3 gives the full variable domain: DTGVSQNPRHKITKRGQNVTFRCDPISEHNRLYWYRQTLGQGPEFLTYFQNEAQLEKSRLLSDRFSAERPKGSFSTLEIQRTEQGDSAMYLCASTKGRVPNEQFFGPGTRLTVL.

The gene calls are TRBV19 and TRBJ1-5; 9 bases match TRBD1. This CDR3 is built from 14 residues. V lost 7 bases, J lost 5 bases, and 6 bases stayed unmatched. The germline V gene encodes CDR1 LNHDA and CDR2 SQIVND (reference sequence). CDR3 DNA sequence: TGTGCCAGTACTACATGGACAGGGGATCAGCCCCAGCATTTT. Its translation: CASTTWTGDQPQHF.

The chain has TRBV28 and TRBJ1-2; D is unresolved. In germline, CDR1 is MDHEN, CDR2 SYDVKM. V was clipped by 2 bases and J by 2 bases, with 6 bases between them. The CDR3 has 13 residues. The CDR3 DNA reads TGTGCCAGCAGTTTACCCATGAACTATGGCTACACCTTC. As protein: CASSLPMNYGYTF.

This clone was recorded a few times. The chain recombines TRBV7-9 with TRBJ2-1; D is ambiguous. The germline CDR1 and CDR2 sequences are SEHNR and FQNEAQ (reference sequence). The CDR3 runs to 14 residues. Trimming cost V 5 bases and J 1 base, with 9 bases left between them. CDR3 bases: TGTGCCAGCAGCCCCGGCGGTTCCTACAATGAGCAGTTCTTC. It yields the protein CASSPGGSYNEQFF.

This clone was picked up a small number of times. The V call is TRBV19, the J call TRBJ2-7; D may be TRBD2 (10 bases). CDR1 is LNHDA and CDR2 is SQIVND in the germline V gene (reference sequence). Deletions cut 6 bases from V and 7 bases from J, with 19 bases between. CDR3 size: 14 residues. The CDR3 bases are TGTGCCAGTAGACTACTAGCGGGACAGGGAGAGCAGTACTTC. Residues: CASRLLAGQGEQYF.

This chain connects TRBV5-6 to TRBJ2-5, with 11 bases matching TRBD2. CDR3 length equals 19 residues. After removal of 1 base from V and 1 base from J, the junction contained 12 bases not matched to a gene. The germline V gene has CDR1 SGHDT and CDR2 YYEEEE. The CDR3 DNA reads TGTGCCAGCAGCTTGAGGGGTTTAGCGGGAGGGGCCTTCCAAGAGACCCAGTACTTC. Translating gives CASSLRGLAGGAFQETQYF. Combining the CDR3 with reference TRBV5-6 and TRBJ2-5 gives the whole variable domain DAGVTQSPTHLIKTRGQQVTLRCSPKSGHDTVSWYQQALGQGPQFIFQYYEEEERQRGNFPDRFSGHQFPNYSSELNVNALLLGDSALYLCASSLRGLAGGAFQETQYFGPGTRLLVL.

The table lists this clone with a few counts. The chain carries TRBV5-1 and TRBJ1-1; possibly TRBD1 for D (5 bases). Trimming pared 6 bases from V and 2 bases from J, leaving 14 bases between. The CDR3 sequence is 14 residues long. The germline V gene has CDR1 SGHRS and CDR2 YFSETQ. Here the CDR3 reads CASTQGSFNTEAFF. As DNA, the CDR3 is TGCGCCAGCACCCAGGGAAGTTTCAACACTGAAGCTTTCTTT.

A few counts support this clone. The V gene is TRBV2, the J gene TRBJ2-3; 7 bases are shared with TRBD2. The CDR3 runs to 15 residues. Germline-derived CDR1 and CDR2 are SNHLY and FYNNEI. Unmatched junction bases numbered 7, after V lost 6 bases and J lost 1 base. The CDR3: CASSQLARGTDTQYF. The CDR3 DNA reads as TGTGCCAGCAGCCAACTAGCGCGCGGCACAGATACGCAGTATTTT.

The chain has TRBV11-2 and TRBJ1-5, with D possibly TRBD1 on 6 matching bases. Per the germline V gene, CDR1 is SGHAT and CDR2 is FQNNGV. This CDR3 is 15 amino acids long. Deletions cut 1 base from V and 2 bases from J, with 9 bases between. CDR3 amino acids: CASSLGRGGNQPQHF. The DNA for the CDR3 is TGTGCCAGCAGCTTAGGCAGGGGAGGCAATCAGCCCCAGCATTTT.

The V call is TRBV18, the J call TRBJ1-4, with D perhaps TRBD1 (5 bases). Germline assignment: CDR1 KGHSH and CDR2 LQKENI. V lost 3 bases and J 8 bases, leaving 16 bases between the germline ends. CDR3 size: 15 residues. In DNA form, the CDR3 reads TGTGCCAGCTCACCTCAAAACGATAGGGGCGAAAAACTGTTTTTT. Its protein is CASSPQNDRGEKLFF.

V is TRBV29-1 and J is TRBJ2-7; 11 bases fit TRBD1. Germline lookup yields CDR1 SQVTM and CDR2 ANQGSEA. The CDR3 runs to 14 residues. Unmatched junction bases numbered 9, after V lost 7 bases and J lost 4 bases. The CDR3 spells CSGTGGDPTYEQYF. The CDR3 DNA reads as TGCAGCGGGACAGGGGGCGACCCGACGTACGAGCAGTACTTC.

This clone turned up a few times. The chain carries TRBV9 and TRBJ2-6, with TRBD1 matching over 9 bases. Per germline, CDR1 SGDLS and CDR2 YYNGEE. The CDR3 spans 16 residues. Trimming cost V 6 bases and J 4 bases; bases outside gene matches: 8. The CDR3 region has the DNA TGTGCCAGCACTGGACAGGGGTCTTCCGGGGCCAACGTCCTGACTTTC. This sequence encodes CASTGQGSSGANVLTF.

This clone has just one count. The same CDR3 also results from other DNA sequences found in this sample. This chain uses TRBV28 with TRBJ2-2; no reliable D call. Germline CDR1 reads MDHEN; CDR2 reads SYDVKM. CDR3 length equals 13 residues. The ends were cut back, 6 bases at V and 5 bases at J, with 10 bases in the middle. Written as DNA, the CDR3 is TGTGCCAGCAGACCTACGGTGACCGGGGAGCTGTTTTTT. As protein: CASRPTVTGELFF.

The CDR3 nucleotides are TGTGCCAGCTCCTCCGGGACAGTTACCAATGAGCAGTTCTTC. This gives the protein CASSSGTVTNEQFF. The chain has TRBV18 and TRBJ2-1; 7 nucleotides match TRBD1. The germline gives CDR1 KGHSH, CDR2 LQKENI. The length of the CDR3 is 14 residues. Germline trimming cut 6 bases from V and 6 bases from J; bases unmatched to any gene: 8.

This clone showed up just a few times. The chain carries TRBV27 and TRBJ1-2; 8 positions match TRBD1. Trimming removed 5 bases from V and 8 bases from J; junction bases left unmatched: 7. Per germline, CDR1 MNHEY and CDR2 SMNVEV (reference sequence). The CDR3 runs 13 residues. CDR3 sequence reads: CASSQNRGSGYTF. CDR3 nucleotide sequence: TGTGCCAGCAGTCAAAACAGGGGGAGCGGCTACACCTTC.

Only a few counts were recorded for this clone. CDR3 sequence: CASRTGTGEPRGEQYF. For the CDR3, the DNA is TGTGCCAGCAGAACCGGGACAGGGGAGCCCCGGGGCGAGCAGTACTTC. This sequence joins TRBV5-8 and TRBJ2-7; 10 nucleotides match TRBD1. Per germline, CDR1 SGHTS and CDR2 YDEGEE. J lost 6 bases, V lost 5 bases, and 14 bases had no gene match. This CDR3 comprises 16 residues.

The chain joins TRBV9 to TRBJ2-2, with 8 bases aligning to TRBD1. Looked up from germline, CDR1 is SGDLS and CDR2 is YYNGEE. This CDR3 is 14 amino acids long. The V and J ends lost 3 bases and 6 bases, in that order; junction bases with no gene match: 4. In nucleotides, the CDR3 is TGTGCCAGCAGCGCGACAGGGGTTCCCGGGGAGCTGTTTTTT. It is translated as CASSATGVPGELFF.

In this sample, this clone turned up a few times. The genes are TRBV7-2 and TRBJ1-4; the match to TRBD1 covers 8 bases. The CDR3 loop spans 15 amino acids. J was trimmed by 7 bases and V by 1 base; bases with no gene match: 5. Germline CDR1 SGHTA, CDR2 FQGNSA. The CDR3: CASSLVDREVEKLFF. The CDR3 DNA reads TGTGCCAGCAGCTTAGTGGACAGGGAGGTTGAAAAACTGTTTTTT.

This clone was picked up a small number of times. The chain joins TRBV6-5 to TRBJ2-5; 11 bases line up with TRBD2. V was clipped by 5 bases and J by 5 bases; unmatched bases: 4. CDR1 MNHEY and CDR2 SVGAGI come from the germline V gene. This CDR3 contains 14 residues. In DNA, the CDR3 is TGTGCCAGCAGTCTAGCGGGAGGTCGGGAGACCCAGTACTTC. Translating gives CASSLAGGRETQYF.

This clone turned up a few times. J is TRBJ2-1 and V is TRBV13; no reliable D call. Germline loops: CDR1 PRHDT, CDR2 FYEKMQ (reference sequence). Trimming took off 7 bases at V and 4 bases at J, with 14 bases between the two ends. The CDR3 extends over 14 amino acids. CDR3 sequence reads: CASNTMGQYNEQFF. The CDR3, as DNA: TGTGCCAGCAACACGATGGGCCAGTACAATGAGCAGTTCTTC.

The chain links TRBV30 to TRBJ1-1, with D unclear. Germline lookup yields CDR1 GTSNPN and CDR2 SVGIG (reference sequence). This CDR3 is built from 14 residues. The V gene lost 0 bases and the J gene lost 1 base, with 9 bases spanning the gap. The CDR3 DNA reads TGTGCCTGGAGTGTAACTAGGACGAACACTGAAGCTTTCTTT. This codes for CAWSVTRTNTEAFF.